Listed here are 22 T cell receptor beta chains from one sample, sequenced in a study of T cell changes during pregnancy in multiple sclerosis. Libraries were prepared by immunoSEQ multiplex PCR; TCRdb keeps only in-frame clonotypes and omits some of them. The data contain around 38,000 clones, more than 85% of them seen just once; the ten biggest clones take up roughly 5%. Specimen: CD8+ T cells from peripheral blood mononuclear cells, collected in the third trimester of pregnancy. The receptors were gathered from a female donor with multiple sclerosis, enrolled in a pregnancy study.

The chain recombines TRBV25-1 with TRBJ2-7; possibly TRBD1 for D (6 bases). The CDR3 is 13 amino acids. V lost 7 bases and J lost 0, with 10 bases in between. Germline lookup yields CDR1 MGHDK and CDR2 SYGVNS. The CDR3 here is CASTGVSSYEQYF. The CDR3, as DNA: TGTGCCAGCACAGGGGTTAGCTCCTACGAGCAGTACTTC.

This rearrangement joins TRBV30 to TRBJ2-3, with TRBD2 matching 8 bases. The CDR3 consists of 17 residues. Germline V gene sequence: CDR1 GTSNPN, CDR2 SVGIG (reference sequence). The junction had 8 bases not matched to a gene; V was cut back by 0 bases and J by 0 bases. CDR3 coding DNA: TGTGCCTGGAGTGTGTATCGGGGGGGACAAAGCACAGATACGCAGTATTTT. This sequence encodes CAWSVYRGGQSTDTQYF. Full variable domain (missing parts from reference TRBV30 and TRBJ2-3): SQTIHQWPATLVQPVGSPLSLECTVEGTSNPNLYWYRQAAGRGLQLLFYSVGIGQISSEVPQNLSASRPQDRQFILSSKKLLLSDSGFYLCAWSVYRGGQSTDTQYFGPGTRLTVL.

This clone came up once. In the same sample, other DNA sequences code for this CDR3. The V gene is TRBV27, the J gene TRBJ2-7, with 11 bases matching TRBD1. CDR1 MNHEY and CDR2 SMNVEV come from the germline V gene (reference sequence). V lost 5 bases to trimming and J lost 3 bases; unmatched junction nucleotides: 3. The CDR3 extends over 14 amino acids. The chain's CDR3 is CASSPGTGGYEQYF. CDR3 nucleotides: TGTGCCAGCAGTCCCGGGACAGGGGGCTACGAGCAGTACTTC.

This sequence joins TRBV6-5 and TRBJ1-1, with a possible D match to TRBD1 (5 bases). Trimming pared 0 bases from V and 4 bases from J, leaving 12 bases between. The CDR3 is 15 amino acids. The germline gives CDR1 MNHEY, CDR2 SVGAGI. CDR3 loop: CASSYSGYGGTEAFF. The CDR3 DNA reads TGTGCCAGCAGTTACTCCGGATACGGGGGCACTGAAGCTTTCTTT.

The chain links TRBV2 to TRBJ2-5; the match to TRBD1 covers 9 bases. The CDR3 loop spans 16 amino acids. CDR1 and CDR2 (germline): SNHLY, FYNNEI. Trimming cost V 4 bases and J 5 bases; bases outside gene matches: 11. CDR3 loop: CASSVQTGGTRETQYF. CDR3 sequence (DNA): TGTGCCAGCAGTGTTCAGACAGGGGGGACTCGGGAGACCCAGTACTTC.

The chain combines TRBV19 with TRBJ1-5, with D possibly matching TRBD1 (5 bases). Trimming stripped 5 bases from V and 2 bases from J, with 13 bases between. Germline V gene sequence: CDR1 LNHDA, CDR2 SQIVND (reference sequence). The CDR3 sequence is 15 residues long. CDR3 in DNA: TGTGCCAGTAGTCTCCCAGGGTGGGGCAATCAGCCCCAGCATTTT. Translating gives CASSLPGWGNQPQHF.

This sequence joins TRBV5-4 and TRBJ1-1, with TRBD1 as a possible D gene (6 bases). V was pared by 2 bases and J by 4 bases, with 9 bases between. Germline lookup yields CDR1 SGHNT and CDR2 YYREEE (reference sequence). The CDR3 length is 13 residues. CDR3: CASSFRGGTEAFF. The DNA of the CDR3 is TGTGCCAGCAGCTTCCGAGGGGGCACTGAAGCTTTCTTT.

The rearrangement links TRBV4-1 to TRBJ2-2, with 9 bases identical to TRBD1. With V trimmed by 1 base and J by 2 bases, 11 bases remained unmatched. The germline gives CDR1 MGHRA, CDR2 YSYEKL. The CDR3 contains 19 residues. This CDR3 is CASSQVFTGGPTNTGELFF. The DNA of the CDR3 is TGCGCCAGCAGCCAAGTCTTTACAGGGGGCCCTACTAACACCGGGGAGCTGTTTTTT.

The chain is built from TRBV15 and TRBJ2-5, with D perhaps matching TRBD1 (5 bases). The CDR3 consists of 15 residues. Trimming removed 2 bases at V and 3 bases at J, with 13 bases between. In germline, CDR1 is LNHNV, CDR2 YYDKDF (reference sequence). The DNA of the CDR3 is TGTGCCACCAGCAGACTCGGGCTGGACAAAGAGACCCAGTACTTC. Translated, it gives CATSRLGLDKETQYF.

The DNA for the CDR3 is TGTGCCAGCAGTTCAGGGGCCGGAGATCGCGGCTACGAGCAGTACTTC. Its protein is CASSSGAGDRGYEQYF. The V gene is TRBV13, the J gene TRBJ2-7, with a tentative D call TRBD1 (6 bases). Trimming took off 6 bases at V and 3 bases at J, with 21 bases between the two ends. The CDR3 sequence is 16 residues long. From germline, CDR1 is PRHDT and CDR2 FYEKMQ (reference sequence).

V and J are TRBV2 and TRBJ2-3; D perhaps matches TRBD1 (6 bases). The germline CDR1 and CDR2 sequences are SNHLY and FYNNEI. V lost 5 bases and J 5 bases, leaving 20 bases between the germline ends. The CDR3 loop spans 16 amino acids. The DNA of the CDR3 is TGTGCCAGCAGTTACGCCGTATACAGGGAGTTAGATACGCAGTATTTT. It codes for CASSYAVYRELDTQYF.

This chain links TRBV7-3 with TRBJ2-1, with a weak D call TRBD2 (6 bases). Germline V CDR1 and CDR2: SGHTA, FQGTGA. V lost 6 bases, J lost 6 bases, and 12 bases lay in between. This CDR3 has 13 residues. Here the CDR3 DNA reads TGTGCCAGCAGTCTGGGAGGATCCAATGAGCAGTTCTTC. Translation: CASSLGGSNEQFF.

The DNA of the CDR3 is TGTGCCAGCAGTGTTTCTTCTAGCGGGAGTGCAGATACGCAGTATTTT. As protein: CASSVSSSGSADTQYF. The J gene is TRBJ2-3, the V gene TRBV2; 10 bases line up with TRBD2. V gave up 4 bases and J gave up 4 bases; unmatched junction bases: 8. Germline loops: CDR1 SNHLY, CDR2 FYNNEI. The CDR3 has 16 amino acids. Using reference TRBV2 and TRBJ2-3 for the parts outside the CDR3, the full variable domain is EPEVTQTPSHQVTQMGQEVILRCVPISNHLYFYWYRQILGQKVEFLVSFYNNEISEKSEIFDDQFSVERPDGSNFTLKIRSTKLEDSAMYFCASSVSSSGSADTQYFGPGTRLTVL.

J is TRBJ2-2 and V is TRBV5-6, with D hard to call. The CDR3 loop spans 14 amino acids. The germline gives CDR1 SGHDT, CDR2 YYEEEE. V dropped 0 bases and J dropped 6 bases, with 9 bases sitting between them. The CDR3 spells CASSLGSHPGELFF. CDR3 nucleotides: TGTGCCAGCAGCTTGGGTAGTCATCCCGGGGAGCTGTTTTTT.

The chain is built from TRBV10-3 and TRBJ2-1; 7 bases agree with TRBD2. CDR3 length equals 15 residues. Trimming cost V 4 bases and J 10 bases; bases outside gene matches: 13. In germline, CDR1 is ENHRY, CDR2 SYGVKD. CDR3 in amino acids: CAISVKLADSREQFF. The CDR3 DNA reads TGTGCCATCAGTGTAAAGCTAGCGGACTCACGGGAGCAGTTCTTC.

The rearrangement uses TRBV25-1 and TRBJ1-6; TRBD1 matches 8 bases. The CDR3 extends over 14 amino acids. Trimming took 2 bases from V and 7 from J; bases not matched to a gene: 1. CDR1 is MGHDK, CDR2 SYGVNS, per germline. CDR3 residues: CASSEQGANSPLHF. The CDR3 bases are TGTGCCAGCAGTGAACAGGGGGCAAATTCACCCCTCCACTTT.

V usage is TRBV6-6 and J usage is TRBJ1-2; 10 positions agree with TRBD1. Trimming removed 2 bases from V and 8 bases from J; junction bases left unmatched: 8. The CDR3 consists of 15 residues. CDR1 and CDR2 (germline): MNHNY, SVGAGI (reference sequence). CDR3 region: CASSYPGTGDYGYTF. The CDR3 coding sequence is TGTGCCAGCAGTTACCCAGGGACAGGGGATTACGGCTACACCTTC.

J is TRBJ2-1 and V is TRBV27; unclear D gene. CDR3 length: 13 residues. Trimming left V 5 bases short and J 4 bases short, with 9 bases between. The germline V gene encodes CDR1 MNHEY and CDR2 SMNVEV (reference sequence). CDR3 amino acids: CASSLSFYNEQFF. CDR3 DNA sequence: TGTGCCAGCAGTCTCAGTTTTTACAATGAGCAGTTCTTC.

Here the CDR3 DNA reads TGTGCCAGCAGTGAAGTAGGACATATAGCTAGGGAGCAGTACTTC. Residues: CASSEVGHIAREQYF. This chain joins TRBV6-1 and TRBJ2-7; perhaps TRBD1 as D (5 bases). Germline lookup yields CDR1 MNHNS and CDR2 SASEGT. The CDR3 is 15 amino acids. Trimming shortened V by 1 base and J by 7 bases, and 17 bases separated the two germline ends.

V and J are TRBV4-3 and TRBJ2-7; 10 positions match TRBD2. This CDR3 is built from 16 residues. Trimming removed 1 base from V and 0 bases from J; junction bases left unmatched: 3. Germline values: CDR1 LGHNA, CDR2 YSLEER. CDR3 bases: TGCGCCAGCAGCCAAGTTGCTAGCGGGGGCTCCTACGAGCAGTACTTC. This encodes CASSQVASGGSYEQYF.

The V and J genes are TRBV10-1 and TRBJ2-1; 8 bases are shared with TRBD2. Germline assignment: CDR1 WNHNN and CDR2 SYGVQD (reference sequence). This CDR3 comprises 12 residues. V was pared by 7 bases and J by 12 bases, with 8 bases of the junction left unmatched. The CDR3 protein is CASKILAGWQFF. CDR3 in DNA: TGCGCCAGCAAGATTCTAGCGGGTTGGCAGTTCTTC.

This clone was recorded once. The chain couples TRBV29-1 to TRBJ2-7; 7 nucleotides agree with TRBD2. Germline V gene data show CDR1 as SQVTM and CDR2 as ANQGSEA. Unmatched junction bases numbered 5, after V lost 6 bases and J lost 3 bases. CDR3 length equals 12 residues. CDR3 residues: CSVGLVGYEQYF. The CDR3 DNA reads TGCAGCGTCGGACTAGTTGGCTACGAGCAGTACTTC.